A selection of T cell receptor beta chains follows, all from one sample in a study of neurological immune-mediated disorders. TCRdb ran MiXCR on the 5' RACE reads and lists one entry per CDR3 protein. This table holds 40,000 or so distinct CDR3 sequences, 4.8% found once. The sample consisted of CD4+ T cells from blood. The source is a man between 18 and 35 years old in good health. Both conserved end residues are trimmed from each CDR3. Each record gives: J gene, V gene, clone size, CDR3 protein. The size field is filled for only some rows; it gives once, few, many or a size class.

TRBJ2-7 TRBV6-2/TRBV6-3 many ASTRRGDEQY
TRBJ2-3 TRBV5-1 many ASSFTPSSVDTQY
TRBJ2-1 TRBV5-1 many ASRSGTGNEQF
TRBJ2-3 TRBV6-1 many ASSETKADTQY
TRBJ2-4 TRBV11-2 many ASSSLVYRVGQGIQY
TRBJ1-2 TRBV10-3 - AISSTGTGNTYGYT
TRBJ2-2 TRBV5-1 many ASSFFIRTTGELF
TRBJ1-1 TRBV20-1 many SGRAGGAKTEAF
TRBJ2-7 TRBV7-2 many ASSRLVSSYEQY
TRBJ1-2 TRBV5-5 - ASSFSVNYGYT
TRBJ1-2 TRBV18 many ASSQGANYGYT
TRBJ2-7 TRBV10-3 many AISGSDGGEQY
TRBJ2-5 TRBV5-1 many ASSFSDLGETQY
TRBJ2-1 TRBV19 many ASIGLADNEQF
TRBJ1-6 TRBV6-2/TRBV6-3 many ASSYVDVNSPLH
TRBJ1-5 TRBV12-3/TRBV12-4 many ASTVFGGDQPQH
TRBJ1-2 TRBV7-2 many ASSIGQGGNYGYT
TRBJ2-4 TRBV20-1 many SVAGQEKNIQY
TRBJ1-4 TRBV20-1 medium-sized SAENEKLF
TRBJ2-5 TRBV20-1 few SARVQGGETQY
TRBJ2-1 TRBV5-6 - AISFDGTTYNEQF
TRBJ1-1 TRBV15 many ATSRARGTPPTAF
TRBJ1-2 TRBV20-1 many SARDRPGDGYT
TRBJ2-1 TRBV5-1 many ASSLSPTGINEQF
TRBJ1-2 TRBV19 many ASVRAFGNYGYT
TRBJ1-5 TRBV20-1 many SAGGSAQPQH
TRBJ2-1 TRBV5-1 many ASSLGREVKQF
TRBJ2-7 TRBV29-1 many SIRTGRYEQY
TRBJ1-1 TRBV6-5 many ASNLLGTEYTEAF
TRBJ2-7 TRBV7-9 many ASSHTFRLTGYEQY
TRBJ1-2 TRBV7-2 medium-sized ASSRQGHYGYT
TRBJ1-2 TRBV25-1 many ASSPRDKNNYGYT
TRBJ2-7 TRBV12-3/TRBV12-4 many ASQKALAGVEQY
TRBJ2-1 TRBV5-1 many ASSATGTSGGKQF
TRBJ2-7 TRBV25-1 - ASSRDPPYEQY
TRBJ1-2 TRBV2 - ASDRDNYGYT
TRBJ1-3 TRBV20-1 many SAREGSGPGNTIY
TRBJ1-1 TRBV20-1 many SASRAGVNTEAF
TRBJ2-2 TRBV10-1 many ASSEGQGVPGELF
TRBJ2-5 TRBV20-1 many SAPADKAGLAKTQY
TRBJ2-1 TRBV7-2 many ASSPGAPTPNEQF
TRBJ2-7 TRBV20-1 many SARVAAGAYEQY
TRBJ2-1 TRBV7-9 many ASSFKRDRNNEQF
TRBJ2-2 TRBV5-1 many ASSVSTGYELF
TRBJ1-1 TRBV20-1 few SAERNMNTEAF
TRBJ1-1 TRBV29-1 - SVEQGWGEAF
TRBJ2-3 TRBV9 many ASSVALASGTFTDTQY
TRBJ2-3 TRBV5-1 many ASSLELAGGTDTQY
TRBJ1-1 TRBV5-1 many ASRDTNTEAF
TRBJ1-2 TRBV7-2 many ASSLVSAVDGYT
TRBJ2-1 TRBV6-6 many ASHRDSLYNEQF
TRBJ2-2 TRBV5-1 many ASSLAPYGGLNTGELF
TRBJ2-7 TRBV7-2 many ASSLVADRVGEQY
TRBJ2-3 TRBV6-2/TRBV6-3 many ASSYRDSFGDTQY
TRBJ1-1 TRBV27 many ASSLQGGGEAF
TRBJ1-1 TRBV10-3 many AISVVPPGQGLIPNTEAF
TRBJ1-1 TRBV5-6 many ASSSQSKHGEAF
TRBJ1-3 TRBV6-5 many ASSYRWTGRSGNTIY
TRBJ2-5 TRBV2 many ASSEIQGTQETQY